What follows is one T cell receptor beta chain and its context. The assay was immunoSEQ multiplex PCR, and TCRdb's table has in-frame clones only and misses some. Of over 100,000 clones in the sample, approximately 80% were seen once. This entry belongs to a study of blood T cell repertoires in COVID-19. Study in general: Sites across the United States, Italy and Spain contributed samples from acute and convalescent COVID-19. The analysed material was cDNA or gDNA that came from T cells, B-cell-depleted T cells, or PBMCs.

The sequenced sample consisted of peripheral blood. This receptor was obtained from a woman in her 70s with acute or convalescent COVID-19.

The CDR3 loop is CASKKTGYNEQFF. Here the CDR3 DNA reads TGTGCCAGCAAGAAAACAGGGTACAATGAGCAGTTCTTC. The chain recombines TRBV6-5 with TRBJ2-1; possible D gene TRBD1, 6 bases. Germline V gives CDR1 MNHEY, CDR2 SVGAGI. V was trimmed by 7 bases and J by 4 bases, leaving 11 bases between them. The CDR3 has 13 amino acids.